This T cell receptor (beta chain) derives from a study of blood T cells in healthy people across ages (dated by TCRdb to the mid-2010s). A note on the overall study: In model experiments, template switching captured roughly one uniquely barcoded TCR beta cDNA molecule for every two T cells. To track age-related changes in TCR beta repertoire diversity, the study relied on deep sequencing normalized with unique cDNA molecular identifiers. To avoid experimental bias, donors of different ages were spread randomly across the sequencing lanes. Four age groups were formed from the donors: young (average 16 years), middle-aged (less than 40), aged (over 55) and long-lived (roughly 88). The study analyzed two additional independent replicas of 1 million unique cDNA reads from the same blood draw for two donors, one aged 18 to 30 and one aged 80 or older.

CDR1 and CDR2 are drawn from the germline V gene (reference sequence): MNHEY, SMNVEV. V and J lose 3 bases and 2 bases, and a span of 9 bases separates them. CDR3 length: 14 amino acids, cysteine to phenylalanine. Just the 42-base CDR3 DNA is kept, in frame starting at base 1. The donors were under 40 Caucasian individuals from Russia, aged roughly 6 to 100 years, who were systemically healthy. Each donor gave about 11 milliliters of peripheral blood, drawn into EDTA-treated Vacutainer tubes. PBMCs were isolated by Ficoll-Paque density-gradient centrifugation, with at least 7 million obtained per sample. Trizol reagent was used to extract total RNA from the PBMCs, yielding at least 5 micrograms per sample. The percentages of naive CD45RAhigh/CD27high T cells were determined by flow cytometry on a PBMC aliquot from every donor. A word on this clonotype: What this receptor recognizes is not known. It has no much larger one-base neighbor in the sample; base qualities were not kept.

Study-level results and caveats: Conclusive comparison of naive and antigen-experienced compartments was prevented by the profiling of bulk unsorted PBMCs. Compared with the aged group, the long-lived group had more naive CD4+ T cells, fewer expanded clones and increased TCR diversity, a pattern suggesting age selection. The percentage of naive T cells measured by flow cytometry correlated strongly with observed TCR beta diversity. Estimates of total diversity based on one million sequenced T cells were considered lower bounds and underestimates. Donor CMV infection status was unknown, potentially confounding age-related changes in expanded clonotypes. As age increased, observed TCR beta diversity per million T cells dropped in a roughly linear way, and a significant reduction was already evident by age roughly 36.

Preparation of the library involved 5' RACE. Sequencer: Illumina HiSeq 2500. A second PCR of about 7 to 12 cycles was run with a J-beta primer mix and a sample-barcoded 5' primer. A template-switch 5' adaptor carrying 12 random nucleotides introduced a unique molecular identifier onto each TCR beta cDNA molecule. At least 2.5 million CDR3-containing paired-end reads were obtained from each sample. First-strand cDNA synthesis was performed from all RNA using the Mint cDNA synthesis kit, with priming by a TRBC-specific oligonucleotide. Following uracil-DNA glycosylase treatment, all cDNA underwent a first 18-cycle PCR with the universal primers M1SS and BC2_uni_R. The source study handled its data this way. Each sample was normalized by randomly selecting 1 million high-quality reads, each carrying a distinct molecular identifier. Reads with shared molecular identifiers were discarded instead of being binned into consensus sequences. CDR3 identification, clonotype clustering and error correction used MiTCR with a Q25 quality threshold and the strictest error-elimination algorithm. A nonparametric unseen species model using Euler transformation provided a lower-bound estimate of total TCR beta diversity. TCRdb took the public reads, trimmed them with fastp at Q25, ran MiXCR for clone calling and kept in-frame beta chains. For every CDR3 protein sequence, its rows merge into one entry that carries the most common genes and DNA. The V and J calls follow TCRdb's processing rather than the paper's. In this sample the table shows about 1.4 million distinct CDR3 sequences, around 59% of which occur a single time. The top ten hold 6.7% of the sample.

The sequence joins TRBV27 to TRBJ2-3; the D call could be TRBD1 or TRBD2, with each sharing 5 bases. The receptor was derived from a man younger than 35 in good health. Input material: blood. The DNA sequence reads TGTGCCAGCAGTTTCGGGACCGCCACAGATACGCAGTATTTT. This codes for CASSFGTATDTQYF.